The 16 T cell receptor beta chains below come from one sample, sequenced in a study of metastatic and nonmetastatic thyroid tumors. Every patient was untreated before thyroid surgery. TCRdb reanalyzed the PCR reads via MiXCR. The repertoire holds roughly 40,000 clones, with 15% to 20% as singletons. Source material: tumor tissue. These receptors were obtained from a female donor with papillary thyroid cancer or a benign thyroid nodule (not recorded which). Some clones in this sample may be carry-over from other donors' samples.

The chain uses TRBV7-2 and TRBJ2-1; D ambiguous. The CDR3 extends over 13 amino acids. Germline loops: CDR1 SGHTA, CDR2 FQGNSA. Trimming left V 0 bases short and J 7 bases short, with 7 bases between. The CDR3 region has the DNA TGTGCCAGCAGCTTAGCAGGTATGAATGAGCAGTTCTTC. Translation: CASSLAGMNEQFF.

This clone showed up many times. The DNA of the CDR3 is TGTGCCAGCAAGACAGCTAACTATGGCTACACCTTC. Translation: CASKTANYGYTF. The rearrangement links TRBV27 to TRBJ1-2; tentative D call: TRBD1 (5 bases). The CDR3 consists of 12 residues. The ends were cut back, 7 bases at V and 0 bases at J, with 6 bases in the middle. The germline CDR1 and CDR2 sequences are MNHEY and SMNVEV (reference sequence).

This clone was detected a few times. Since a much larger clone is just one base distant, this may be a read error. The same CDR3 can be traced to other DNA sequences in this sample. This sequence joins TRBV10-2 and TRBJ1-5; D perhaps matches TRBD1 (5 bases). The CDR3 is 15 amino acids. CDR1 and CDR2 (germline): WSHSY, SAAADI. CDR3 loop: CASSEMGGVNQPQHF. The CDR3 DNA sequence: TGCGCCAGCAGTGAGATGGGGGGAGTAAATCAGCCCCAGCACTTT.

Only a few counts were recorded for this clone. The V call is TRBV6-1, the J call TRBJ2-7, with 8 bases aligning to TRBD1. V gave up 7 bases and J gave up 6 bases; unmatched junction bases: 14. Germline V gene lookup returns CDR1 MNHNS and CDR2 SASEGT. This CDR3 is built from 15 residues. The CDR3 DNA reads TGTGCCAGCATCCGGACCCCAGGGGGCCTAGTCGAGCAGTACTTC. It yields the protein CASIRTPGGLVEQYF.

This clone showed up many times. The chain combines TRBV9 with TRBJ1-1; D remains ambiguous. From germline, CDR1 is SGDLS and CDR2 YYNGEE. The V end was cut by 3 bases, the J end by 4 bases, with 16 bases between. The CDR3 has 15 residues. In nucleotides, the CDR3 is TGTGCCAGCAGCGAGGAGGGCGCGGGGTTCACTGAAGCTTTCTTT. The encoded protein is CASSEEGAGFTEAFF.

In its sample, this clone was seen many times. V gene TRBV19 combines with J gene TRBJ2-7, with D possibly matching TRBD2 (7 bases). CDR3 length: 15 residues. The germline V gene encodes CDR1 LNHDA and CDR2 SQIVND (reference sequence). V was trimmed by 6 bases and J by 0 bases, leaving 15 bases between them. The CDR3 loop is CASSVAGGPSYEQYF. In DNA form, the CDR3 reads TGTGCCAGTAGCGTAGCCGGGGGGCCCTCCTACGAGCAGTACTTC.

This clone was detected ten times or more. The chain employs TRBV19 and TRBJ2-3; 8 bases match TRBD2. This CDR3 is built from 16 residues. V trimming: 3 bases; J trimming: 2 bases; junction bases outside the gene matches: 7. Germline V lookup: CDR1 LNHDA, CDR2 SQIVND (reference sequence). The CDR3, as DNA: TGTGCCAGTAGTATTAGCGGGGCAGTCATCACAGATACGCAGTATTTT. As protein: CASSISGAVITDTQYF.

The CDR3, as DNA: TGTGCCAGTAAGACAACATGGGGTGTAGGGGCATCTTGGTCCAACGTCCTGACTTTC. Encoded protein: CASKTTWGVGASWSNVLTF. V and J are TRBV19 and TRBJ2-6; D is possibly TRBD1 (5 bases). The V gene lost 7 bases and the J gene lost 8 bases, with 30 bases spanning the gap. Germline-derived CDR1 and CDR2 are LNHDA and SQIVND (reference sequence). This CDR3 has 19 amino acids.

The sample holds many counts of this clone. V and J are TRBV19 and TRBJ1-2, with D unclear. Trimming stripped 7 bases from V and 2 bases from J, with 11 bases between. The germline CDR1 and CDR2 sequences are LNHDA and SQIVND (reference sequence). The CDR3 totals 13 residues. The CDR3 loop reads CASKDGFNYGYTF. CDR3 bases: TGTGCCAGTAAAGACGGCTTCAACTATGGCTACACCTTC.

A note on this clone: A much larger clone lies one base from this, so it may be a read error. The CDR3 DNA is TGTGCCACCAGCACCGTACAGACCCCGCGGCCCCAGCATTTT. This codes for CATSTVQTPRPQHF. V is TRBV15 and J is TRBJ1-5; D is ambiguous. The CDR3 length is 14 residues. Germline CDR1 and CDR2: LNHNV and YYDKDF (reference sequence). V was trimmed by 4 bases and J by 9 bases, leaving 16 bases between them. Full variable domain (remainder filled in from reference TRBV15 and TRBJ1-5): DAMVIQNPRYQVTQFGKPVTLSCSQTLNHNVMYWYQQKSSQAPKLLFHYYDKDFNNEADTPDNFQSRRPNTSFCFLDIRSPGLGDTAMYLCATSTVQTPRPQHFGDGTRLSIL.

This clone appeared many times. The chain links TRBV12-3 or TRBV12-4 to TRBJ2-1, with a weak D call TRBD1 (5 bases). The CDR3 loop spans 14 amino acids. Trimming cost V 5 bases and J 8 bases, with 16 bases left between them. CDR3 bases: TGTGCCAGCAGTCCACCGGACCCCAGGGATGAGCAGTTCTTC. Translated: CASSPPDPRDEQFF.

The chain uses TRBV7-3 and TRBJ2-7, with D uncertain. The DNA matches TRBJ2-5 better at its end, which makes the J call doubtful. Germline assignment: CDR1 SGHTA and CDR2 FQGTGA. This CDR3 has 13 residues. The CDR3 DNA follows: TGTGCCAGCAGCTTATCTGGGGTCGAGACCCAGTACTTC. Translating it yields CASSLSGVETQYF.

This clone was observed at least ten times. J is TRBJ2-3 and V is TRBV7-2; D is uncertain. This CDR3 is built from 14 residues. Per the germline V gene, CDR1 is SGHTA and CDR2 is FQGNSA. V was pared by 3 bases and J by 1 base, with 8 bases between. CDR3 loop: CASSFLMGTDTQYF. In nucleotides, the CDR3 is TGTGCCAGCAGCTTTCTGATGGGCACAGATACGCAGTATTTT.

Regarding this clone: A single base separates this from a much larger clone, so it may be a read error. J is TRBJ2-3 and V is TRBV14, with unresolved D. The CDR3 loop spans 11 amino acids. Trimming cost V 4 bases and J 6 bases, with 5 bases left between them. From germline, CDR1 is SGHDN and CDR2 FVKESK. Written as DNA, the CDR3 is TGTGCCAGCAGCCCCGTGGATACGCAGTATTTT. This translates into CASSPVDTQYF.

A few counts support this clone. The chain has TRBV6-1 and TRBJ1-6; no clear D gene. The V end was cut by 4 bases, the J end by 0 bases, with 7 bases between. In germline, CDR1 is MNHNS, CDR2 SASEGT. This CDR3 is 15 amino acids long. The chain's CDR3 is CASSVLSSYNSPLHF. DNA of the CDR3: TGTGCCAGCAGTGTCTTAAGCTCCTATAATTCACCCCTCCACTTT.

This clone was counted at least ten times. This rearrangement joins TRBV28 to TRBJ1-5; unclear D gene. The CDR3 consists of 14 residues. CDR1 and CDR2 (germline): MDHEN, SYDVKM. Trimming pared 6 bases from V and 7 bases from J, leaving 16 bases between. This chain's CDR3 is CASSITRVGQPQHF. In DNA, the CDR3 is TGTGCCAGCAGCATTACAAGGGTGGGGCAGCCCCAGCATTTT.